This TCR beta chain appears in the sequencing data of a study of blood T cell repertoires in COVID-19. The overall study: COVID-19 samples collected from the United States, Italy and Spain covered acute and convalescent phases.

V lost 3 bases to trimming and J lost 6 bases, with 6 bases between them. Germline V gene lookup returns CDR1 SNHLY and CDR2 FYNNEI. The CDR3 totals 12 residues. Measured with immunoSEQ multiplex PCR; TCRdb has only the in-frame clones, and not every one. The data contain under 80,000 clones, roughly 80% of them singletons. The clonotype comes from a woman aged 55 to 70 with acute or convalescent COVID-19. The chain is built from TRBV2 and TRBJ1-5; D gene unclear. Material: peripheral blood. CDR3 coding DNA: TGTGCCAGCAGTGATTCGGGTCAGCCCCAGCATTTT. Translating it yields CASSDSGQPQHF.